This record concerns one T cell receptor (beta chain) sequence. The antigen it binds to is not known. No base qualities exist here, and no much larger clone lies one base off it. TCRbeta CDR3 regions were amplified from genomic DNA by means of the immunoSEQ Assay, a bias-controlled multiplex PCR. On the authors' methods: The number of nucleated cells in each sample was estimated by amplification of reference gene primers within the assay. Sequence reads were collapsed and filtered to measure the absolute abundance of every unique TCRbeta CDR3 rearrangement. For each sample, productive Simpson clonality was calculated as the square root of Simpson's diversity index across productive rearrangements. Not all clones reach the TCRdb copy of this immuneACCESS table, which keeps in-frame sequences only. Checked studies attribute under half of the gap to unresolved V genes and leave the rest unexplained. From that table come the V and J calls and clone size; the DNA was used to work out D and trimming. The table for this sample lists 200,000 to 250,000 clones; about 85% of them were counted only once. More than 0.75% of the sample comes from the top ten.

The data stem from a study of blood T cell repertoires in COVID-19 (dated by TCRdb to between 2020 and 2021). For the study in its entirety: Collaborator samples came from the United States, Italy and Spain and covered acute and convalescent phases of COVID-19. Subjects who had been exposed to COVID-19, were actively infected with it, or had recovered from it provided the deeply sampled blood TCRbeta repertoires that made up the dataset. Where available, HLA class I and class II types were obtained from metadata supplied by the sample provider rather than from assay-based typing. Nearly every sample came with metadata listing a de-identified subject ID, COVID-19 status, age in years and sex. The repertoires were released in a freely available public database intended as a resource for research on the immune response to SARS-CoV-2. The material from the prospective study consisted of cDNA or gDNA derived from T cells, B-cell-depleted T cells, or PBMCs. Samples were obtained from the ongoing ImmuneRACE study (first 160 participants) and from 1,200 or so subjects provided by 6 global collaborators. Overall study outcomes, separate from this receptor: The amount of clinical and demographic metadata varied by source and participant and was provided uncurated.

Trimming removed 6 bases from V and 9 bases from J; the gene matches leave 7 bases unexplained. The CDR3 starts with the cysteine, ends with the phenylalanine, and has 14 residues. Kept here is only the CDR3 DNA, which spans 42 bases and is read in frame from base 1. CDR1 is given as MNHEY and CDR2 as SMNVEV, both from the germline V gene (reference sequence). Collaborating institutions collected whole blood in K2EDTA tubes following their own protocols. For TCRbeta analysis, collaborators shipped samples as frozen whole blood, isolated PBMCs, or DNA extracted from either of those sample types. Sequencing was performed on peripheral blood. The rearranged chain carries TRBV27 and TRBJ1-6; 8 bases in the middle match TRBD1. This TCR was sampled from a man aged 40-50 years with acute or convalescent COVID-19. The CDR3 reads CASSRQGISSPLHF. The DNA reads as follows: TGTGCCAGCAGCCGACAGGGGATCAGTTCACCCCTCCACTTT.